The 17 T cell receptor beta chains below all came from one sample that was sequenced in a study of shared clonotypes between healthy human individuals. Measured with immunoSEQ multiplex PCR; TCRdb has only the in-frame clones, and not every one. The sample holds more than 600,000 clones; under 95% are singletons and the top ten take about a quarter. Naive CD8 cells comprised CD45RO-negative, CCR7-positively selected cells, excluding terminally differentiated effector memory CD45RA+ cells. The sequenced sample was naive CD8+ T cells sorted from blood. All receptors come from a man aged 25 to 40 in good health.

The rearrangement uses TRBV7-2 and TRBJ2-7, with D uncertain. V lost 4 bases to trimming and J lost 4 bases, with 11 bases between them. This CDR3 contains 13 residues. From germline, CDR1 is SGHTA and CDR2 FQGNSA. The CDR3 nucleotides read TGTGCCAGCAGCTCCCCGATATCTTACGAGCAGTACTTC. This codes for CASSSPISYEQYF.

The chain has TRBV7-9 and TRBJ1-3; D call uncertain. V gave up 6 bases and J gave up 6 bases, with 21 bases separating them. This CDR3 contains 16 residues. The V gene's germline CDR1 is SEHNR and CDR2 FQNEAQ (reference sequence). This CDR3 is CASSAGRVYLENTIYF. CDR3 bases: TGTGCCAGCAGTGCCGGGAGGGTTTACTTGGAAAACACCATATATTTT.

This chain connects TRBV6-1 to TRBJ2-7; no firm D call. Germline V gene data show CDR1 as MNHNS and CDR2 as SASEGT. This CDR3 is built from 13 residues. Trimming left V 1 base short and J 2 bases short, with 6 bases between. The CDR3 reads CASSEVLAYEQYF. The CDR3 DNA follows: TGTGCCAGCAGTGAAGTTCTGGCCTACGAGCAGTACTTC.

The rearrangement links TRBV27 to TRBJ2-2, with 8 bases that match TRBD2. This CDR3 has 19 residues. The V gene end was trimmed by 0 bases and the J gene end by 2 bases; junction bases not matched to a gene: 11. CDR1 MNHEY and CDR2 SMNVEV come from the germline V gene (reference sequence). DNA for the CDR3: TGTGCCAGCAGTTTATCTGCGGGAGGCCCGTTACATAACACCGGGGAGCTGTTTTTT. Its protein is CASSLSAGGPLHNTGELFF.

V usage is TRBV9 and J usage is TRBJ2-7, with a weak D call TRBD2 (6 bases). The germline CDR1 and CDR2 sequences are SGDLS and YYNGEE. The CDR3 sequence is 14 residues long. V was cut by 5 bases and J by 6 bases, with 18 bases left in between. Written as DNA, the CDR3 is TGTGCCAGCAGGCAAGATGAGGGACTCTCCGAGCAGTACTTC. It yields the protein CASRQDEGLSEQYF. The variable domain in full, completed from reference TRBV9 and TRBJ2-7, reads DSGVTQTPKHLITATGQRVTLRCSPRSGDLSVYWYQQSLDQGLQFLIQYYNGEERAKGNILERFSAQQFPDLHSELNLSSLELGDSALYFCASRQDEGLSEQYFGPGTRLTVT.

The chain couples TRBV18 to TRBJ2-1; tentative D call: TRBD2 (6 bases). Germline values: CDR1 KGHSH, CDR2 LQKENI. Trimming stripped 6 bases from V and 7 bases from J, with 10 bases between. The CDR3 is 12 residues long. In DNA, the CDR3 is TGTGCCAGCTCCCCGACTAGTAATGAGCAGTTCTTC. Amino acid sequence: CASSPTSNEQFF.

This chain joins TRBV28 and TRBJ2-2, with 11 bases identical to TRBD2. This CDR3 comprises 16 residues. Germline V gene data show CDR1 as MDHEN and CDR2 as SYDVKM. The junction had 7 bases not matched to a gene; V was cut back by 6 bases and J by 4 bases. CDR3 bases: TGTGCCAGCAGCCTCACTAGCGGGAGAGGCACCGGGGAGCTGTTTTTT. It specifies CASSLTSGRGTGELFF.

The chain links TRBV29-1 to TRBJ2-7; 8 bases fit TRBD2. The germline CDR1 and CDR2 sequences are SQVTM and ANQGSEA. This CDR3 is built from 15 residues. V trimming: 0 bases; J trimming: 4 bases; junction bases outside the gene matches: 8. The CDR3 spells CSVEDPAGDGYEQYF. As DNA, the CDR3 is TGCAGCGTTGAAGATCCAGCGGGAGATGGTTACGAGCAGTACTTC.

The chain couples TRBV7-9 to TRBJ2-2; D uncertain. The germline gives CDR1 SEHNR, CDR2 FQNEAQ (reference sequence). The CDR3 loop spans 11 amino acids. V was pared by 5 bases and J by 8 bases, with 6 bases between. The CDR3 DNA reads TGTGCCAGCAGCCCCGGGGGGGAGCTGTTTTTT. Its protein is CASSPGGELFF.

The chain links TRBV2 to TRBJ2-3; D is possibly TRBD1 or TRBD2 (5 bases each). Trimming stripped 5 bases from V and 5 bases from J, with 23 bases between. CDR1 is SNHLY and CDR2 is FYNNEI in the germline V gene. The CDR3 contains 17 residues. CDR3 residues: CASSRVSGTPSGDTQYF. In DNA form, the CDR3 reads TGTGCCAGCAGTCGAGTCTCTGGGACCCCCAGCGGAGATACGCAGTATTTT.

V gene TRBV4-2 combines with J gene TRBJ2-1; 7 nucleotides agree with TRBD2. This CDR3 comprises 16 residues. Germline-derived CDR1 and CDR2 are LGHNA and YNFKEQ. With 0 bases clipped from V and 3 bases from J, the junction kept 5 bases outside the gene matches. The CDR3 reads CASSQDWASGYNEQFF. The CDR3, as DNA: TGTGCCAGCAGCCAAGATTGGGCTAGCGGCTACAATGAGCAGTTCTTC.

The rearrangement joins TRBV27 to TRBJ2-3, with TRBD1 matching 11 bases. CDR1 and CDR2 from the germline V gene are MNHEY and SMNVEV (reference sequence). V shed 2 bases, J shed 4 bases, and the junction held 2 bases outside the gene matches. This CDR3 has 15 amino acids. CDR3 DNA: TGTGCCAGCAGTTTAAGGACAGGGGGCGCAGATACGCAGTATTTT. Translating it yields CASSLRTGGADTQYF.

The rearrangement joins TRBV27 to TRBJ2-1; 7 bases match TRBD2. The CDR3 consists of 14 residues. V lost 4 bases to trimming and J lost 9 bases; unmatched junction nucleotides: 9. Germline-derived CDR1 and CDR2 are MNHEY and SMNVEV (reference sequence). The DNA of the CDR3 is TGTGCCAGCAGTTGGGGGGGATCCCACAGTGAGCAGTTCTTC. The encoded protein is CASSWGGSHSEQFF.

The V and J genes are TRBV5-1 and TRBJ1-1; 7 bases are shared with TRBD1. The CDR3 consists of 16 residues. CDR1 and CDR2 (germline): SGHRS, YFSETQ. V lost 0 bases and J lost 5; bases outside the gene matches: 10. CDR3 sequence (DNA): TGCGCCAGCAGCTTGGTAGATGCAGGGGGGGAAACTGAAGCTTTCTTT. Translation: CASSLVDAGGETEAFF.

The CDR3 spells CASTPSRGQNTEAFF. CDR3 in DNA: TGTGCCAGCACTCCCTCGAGGGGACAAAACACTGAAGCTTTCTTT. The chain uses TRBV6-6 and TRBJ1-1; D may be TRBD1 (6 bases). Germline V lookup: CDR1 MNHNY, CDR2 SVGAGI (reference sequence). This CDR3 spans 15 amino acids. Deletions cut 7 bases from V and 2 bases from J, with 17 bases between.

This chain joins TRBV12-5 and TRBJ2-1; TRBD1 agrees at 8 bases. Germline CDR1 reads LGHNT; CDR2 reads FRNRAP. This CDR3 is built from 16 residues. With 2 bases clipped from V and 5 bases from J, the junction kept 8 bases outside the gene matches. The CDR3 region is CASGLSWTGPDNEQFF. The CDR3 region has the DNA TGTGCTAGTGGTTTGTCTTGGACAGGGCCGGACAATGAGCAGTTCTTC.

This clone was recorded once. As DNA, the CDR3 is TGTGCCAGCAGCTCAACCGGGACACCTAACCGGGACCTGTCTGGGGCCAACGTCCTGACTTTC. This gives the protein CASSSTGTPNRDLSGANVLTF. The V call is TRBV7-6, the J call TRBJ2-6, with a weak D call TRBD1 (6 bases). This CDR3 is 21 amino acids long. Germline V gives CDR1 SGHVS, CDR2 FNYEAQ. The V and J ends lost 4 bases and 1 base respectively, with 26 bases between them.